This T cell receptor (beta chain) comes out of a study of OX40 agonist ivuxolimab in advanced cancers. In the study overall: The patients got ivuxolimab, which is an agonistic anti-OX40 (CD134) antibody. Six ivuxolimab dose levels, 0.01 to 10 mg/kg, were given intravenously every 2 weeks.

With respect to this clone: What it binds is unknown.

Repertoires were generated with immunoSEQ multiplex PCR, while TCRdb's copy carries only in-frame clones and drops some. The table records 75,000 to 80,000 clones, about nine tenths of them present only once. Findings of the study overall: The authors also found low normalized T-cell clonal expansion in some nonresponders. Clonal expansion in partial responders at 0.1-3.0 mg/kg ranked among the lowest.

CDR3 length: 13 residues. CDR1 and CDR2 (germline): MNHNS, SASEGT. Between the trimmed V and J ends, which lost 6 bases and 3 bases, there was a span of 11 bases. The sample consisted of CD4+ or CD8+ T cells sorted from blood, taken in a trial of the OX40 agonist ivuxolimab. The rearrangement links TRBV6-1 to TRBJ1-1, with D tentatively TRBD1 (5 bases). This receptor was taken from an adult with an advanced solid tumor such as melanoma, head and neck, liver or kidney cancer. CDR3 in DNA: TGTGCCAGCAGCGGGACGCCGGACACTGAAGCTTTCTTT. Its protein is CASSGTPDTEAFF.